This section outlines one T cell receptor (beta chain) sequence together with its context. Its antigen is unidentified. TCRdb keeps only in-frame clones here, not all; method: immunoSEQ multiplex PCR. The sample has over 100,000 clones; 85% to 95% are singletons. The record originates from a study of siplizumab effects on memory and regulatory T cells. Germline CDR1 and CDR2: MNHEY and SVGAGI. V dropped 4 bases and J dropped 10 bases, with 14 bases sitting between them. The CDR3 covers 14 residues. Study-level findings and limits: Naive T cells were seen as more diverse than memory cells and as major alloresponse contributors. Suppressive function of proliferating Tregs from siplizumab cultures was not confirmed.

The specimen sequenced was non-Treg CD4+ T cells sorted from blood. The chain is built from TRBV6-5 and TRBJ1-6; no clear D. This sequence originates from a human donor in good health. Here the CDR3 DNA reads TGTGCCAGCAGTTCTAGGCCGGCGGACTCACCCCTCCACTTT. This translates into CASSSRPADSPLHF.